This T cell receptor (beta chain) was found in a study of shared clonotypes between healthy human individuals. When replicate PCRs were run on sorted subsets, they used 200 ng DNA, 28,000 or so T cell genomes. TCRdb's copy holds only in-frame clones and misses some; the assay was immunoSEQ multiplex PCR. This sample has more than 2,000,000 clones, with around 94% found just once. Remarks on this clone: Distinct nucleotide sequences in the sample also encode this CDR3.

Germline values: CDR1 SGHRS, CDR2 YFSETQ. The CDR3 extends over 13 amino acids. The ends were cut back, 5 bases at V and 2 bases at J, with 9 bases in the middle. V gene TRBV5-1 combines with J gene TRBJ2-3; tentative D call: TRBD2 (7 bases). Sample: naive CD4+ T cells sorted from blood. As to subset: CD45RA+ positively selected. This TCR derives from a man between 18 and 29 years old in good health. CDR3 residues: CASRRGATDTQYF. Here the CDR3 DNA reads TGCGCCAGCAGACGGGGGGCCACAGATACGCAGTATTTT.